The entry below gives a single TCR beta chain sequence along with its context. Antigen: not known. Via MiXCR, TCRdb re-called the RT-PCR reads, giving one row per CDR3 protein. The sample records about 170,000 distinct CDR3 sequences, roughly 12% being singletons. The data originate from a study of response to subunit inactivated influenza vaccine. Study-level points and caveats: The authors suggested that few new T cells are recruited per seasonal influenza vaccination.

Trimming took 0 bases from V and 1 from J, leaving 10 bases between them. Looked up from germline, CDR1 is KGHSH and CDR2 is LQKENI. This CDR3 spans 15 amino acids. This sample also belongs to another study, concerning T cells expressing NK-cell markers. As that report states: With UMIs, 5'RACE template switching was used to make TCR beta cDNA. The TCR beta repertoires were obtained from sorted CD3+CD56+NKG2C+, CD3+CD56+NKG2C- and CD3+CD56-NKG2C+ T cells. A range of about 1.0-7.0% of CD8+ T cells consisted of dominant NKG2C+ clonotypes in roughly 6 donors. Uncertainty persisted over the HCMV specificity of expanded NKG2C+ T cell clones.

This clonotype was obtained from a man in his fifties who received an inactivated influenza vaccine. The material sequenced was CD8+ T cells sorted from PBMCs, taken 12 days after vaccination. The chain is built from TRBV18 and TRBJ2-7; D unclear. The CDR3, as DNA: TGTGCCAGCTCACCACCGGTTCGACATTCCTACGAGCAGTACTTC. It specifies CASSPPVRHSYEQYF.